This T cell receptor (beta chain) was sequenced in a study of cytomegalovirus exposure and HLA in healthy donors. Regarding the study as a whole: Presence/absence analyses supposed approximately even sequencing depth among donors. The study had only CMV serostatus as immune exposure information. Equally common other TCR beta chains were less clonally expanded than HLA-associated ones, a later analysis found. In most subjects, TCR beta sequences reportedly gave accurate predictions of HLA-A and HLA-B alleles.

PCR primers comprised 60 Vbeta and 13 Jbeta primers. Sequenced by immunoSEQ multiplex PCR; TCRdb stores in-frame clones only, minus some. Here the sample spans 150,000 to 200,000 clones, 70% to 80% being singletons. The CDR3 is 16 amino acids. Germline loops: CDR1 SEHNR, CDR2 FQNEAQ (reference sequence). With 3 bases removed from V and 4 bases from J, the gap between germline ends came to 16 bases. About this clone itself: Its specificity is not known.

The sequence came from a woman in her forties or fifties in good health and CMV-seronegative. Sequenced input: PBMCs. The gene calls are TRBV7-9 and TRBJ1-5, with a weak D call TRBD1 (5 bases). CDR3 protein: CASSFPDLGVNQPQHF. The CDR3, as DNA: TGTGCCAGCAGCTTTCCTGACCTAGGGGTAAATCAGCCCCAGCATTTT.